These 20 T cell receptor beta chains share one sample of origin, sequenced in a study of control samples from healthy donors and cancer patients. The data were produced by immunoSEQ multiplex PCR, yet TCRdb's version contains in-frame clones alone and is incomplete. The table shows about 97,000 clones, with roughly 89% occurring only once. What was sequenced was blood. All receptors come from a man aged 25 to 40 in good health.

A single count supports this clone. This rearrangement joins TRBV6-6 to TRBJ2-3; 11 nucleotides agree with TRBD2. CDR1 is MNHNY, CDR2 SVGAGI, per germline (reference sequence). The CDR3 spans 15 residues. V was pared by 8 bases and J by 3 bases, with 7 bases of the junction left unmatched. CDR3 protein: CASRLAGSETDTQYF. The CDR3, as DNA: TGTGCCAGCCGACTAGCGGGATCAGAGACAGATACGCAGTATTTT.

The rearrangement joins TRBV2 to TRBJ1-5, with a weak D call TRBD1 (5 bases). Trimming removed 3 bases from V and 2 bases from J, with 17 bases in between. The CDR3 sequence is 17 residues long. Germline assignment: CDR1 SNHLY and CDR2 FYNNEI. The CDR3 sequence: CASSESSGPRGNQPQHF. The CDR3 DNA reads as TGTGCCAGCAGTGAGAGTTCGGGACCGCGGGGCAATCAGCCCCAGCATTTT.

CDR3 loop: CASSLDSEAFF. In nucleotides, the CDR3 is TGTGCCAGCAGCCTGGACTCTGAAGCTTTCTTT. V usage is TRBV7-2 and J usage is TRBJ1-1, with D unclear. Trimming cost V 5 bases and J 6 bases, with 7 bases left between them. From germline, CDR1 is SGHTA and CDR2 FQGNSA. The CDR3 has 11 amino acids. The whole variable domain, filled in from reference TRBV7-2 and TRBJ1-1, reads GAGVSQSPSNKVTEKGKDVELRCDPISGHTALYWYRQSLGQGLEFLIYFQGNSAPDKSGLPSDRFSAERTGGSVSTLTIQRTQQEDSAVYLCASSLDSEAFFGQGTRLTVV.

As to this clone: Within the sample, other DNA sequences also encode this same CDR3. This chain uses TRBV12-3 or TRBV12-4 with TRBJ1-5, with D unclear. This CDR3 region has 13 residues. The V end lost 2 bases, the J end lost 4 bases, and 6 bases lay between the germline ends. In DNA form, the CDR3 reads TGTGCCAGCAGTTTACAGTCTAATCAGCCCCAGCATTTT. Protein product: CASSLQSNQPQHF.

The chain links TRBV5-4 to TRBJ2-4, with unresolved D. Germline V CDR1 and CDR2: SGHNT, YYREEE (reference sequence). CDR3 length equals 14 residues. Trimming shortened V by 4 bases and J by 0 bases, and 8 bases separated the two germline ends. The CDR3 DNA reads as TGTGCCAGCAGCGGAGAATTAGCCAAAAACATTCAGTACTTC. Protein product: CASSGELAKNIQYF.

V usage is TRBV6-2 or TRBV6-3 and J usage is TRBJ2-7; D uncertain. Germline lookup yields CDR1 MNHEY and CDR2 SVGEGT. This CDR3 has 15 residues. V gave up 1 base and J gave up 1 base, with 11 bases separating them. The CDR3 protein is CASSYYGSRSYEQYV. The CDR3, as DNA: TGTGCCAGCAGTTACTACGGCTCTAGGTCCTACGAGCAGTACGTC.

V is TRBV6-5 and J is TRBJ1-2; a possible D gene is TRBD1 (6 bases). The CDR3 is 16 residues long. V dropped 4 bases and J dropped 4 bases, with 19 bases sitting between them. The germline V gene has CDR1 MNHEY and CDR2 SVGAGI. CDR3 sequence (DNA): TGTGCCAGCAGTTCAACCAGGGGTCGACAGAGCTATGGCTACACCTTC. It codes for CASSSTRGRQSYGYTF.

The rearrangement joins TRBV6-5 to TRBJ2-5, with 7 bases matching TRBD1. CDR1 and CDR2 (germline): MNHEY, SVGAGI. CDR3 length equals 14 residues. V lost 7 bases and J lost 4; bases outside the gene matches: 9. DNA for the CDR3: TGTGCCAGCAAGTACTCCAGGACAGGAGAGACCCAGTACTTC. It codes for CASKYSRTGETQYF.

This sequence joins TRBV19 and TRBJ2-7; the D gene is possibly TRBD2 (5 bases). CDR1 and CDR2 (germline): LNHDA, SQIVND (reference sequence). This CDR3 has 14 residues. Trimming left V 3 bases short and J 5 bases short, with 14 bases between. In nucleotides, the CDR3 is TGTGCCAGTAGTATTACCGGGGTGACGAACGAGCAGTACTTC. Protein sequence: CASSITGVTNEQYF.

The CDR3 region has the DNA TGTGCCAGCAGTTTCCCCGCGGTGAATACGCAGTATTTT. Translated, it gives CASSFPAVNTQYF. The J gene is TRBJ2-3, the V gene TRBV12-3 or TRBV12-4; D ambiguous. The length of the CDR3 is 13 residues. V shed 3 bases and J shed 7 bases, with 11 bases lying between them.

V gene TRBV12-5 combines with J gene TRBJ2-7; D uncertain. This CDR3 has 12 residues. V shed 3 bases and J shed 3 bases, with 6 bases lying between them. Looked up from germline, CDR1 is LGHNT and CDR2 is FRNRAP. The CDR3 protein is CASGLGIYEQYF. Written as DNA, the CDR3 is TGTGCTAGTGGTTTAGGTATCTACGAGCAGTACTTC.

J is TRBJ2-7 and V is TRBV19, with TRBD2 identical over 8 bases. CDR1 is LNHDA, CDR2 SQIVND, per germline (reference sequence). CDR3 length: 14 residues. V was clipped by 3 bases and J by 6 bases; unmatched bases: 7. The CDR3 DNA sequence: TGTGCCAGTAGTATGGGAGCGGGAGCTGCCGAGCAGTACTTC. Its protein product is CASSMGAGAAEQYF. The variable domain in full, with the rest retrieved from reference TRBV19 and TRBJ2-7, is DGGITQSPKYLFRKEGQNVTLSCEQNLNHDAMYWYRQDPGQGLRLIYYSQIVNDFQKGDIAEGYSVSREKKESFPLTVTSAQKNPTAFYLCASSMGAGAAEQYFGPGTRLTVT.

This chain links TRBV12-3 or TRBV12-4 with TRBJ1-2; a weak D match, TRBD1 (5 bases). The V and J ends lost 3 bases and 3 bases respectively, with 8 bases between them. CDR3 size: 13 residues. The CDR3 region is CASSFDSYYGYTF. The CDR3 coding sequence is TGTGCCAGCAGTTTTGACAGTTACTATGGCTACACCTTC.

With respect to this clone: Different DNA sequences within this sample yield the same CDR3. The CDR3 DNA sequence: TGTGCCAGCAGCGTAGGGTCAGCTGGGGCCAACGTCCTGACTTTC. Its protein product is CASSVGSAGANVLTF. This rearrangement joins TRBV9 to TRBJ2-6; D is unresolved. The CDR3 has 15 residues. Germline V gene sequence: CDR1 SGDLS, CDR2 YYNGEE. The V gene lost 0 bases and the J gene lost 2 bases, with 6 bases spanning the gap.

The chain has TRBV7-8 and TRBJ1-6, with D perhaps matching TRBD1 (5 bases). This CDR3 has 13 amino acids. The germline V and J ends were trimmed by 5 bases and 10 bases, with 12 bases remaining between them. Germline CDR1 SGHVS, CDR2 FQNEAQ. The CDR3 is CASSPGARSPLHF. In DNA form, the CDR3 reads TGTGCCAGCAGCCCTGGGGCGAGATCACCCCTCCACTTT. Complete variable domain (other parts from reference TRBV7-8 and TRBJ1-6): GAGVSQSPRYKVAKRGQDVALRCDPISGHVSLFWYQQALGQGPEFLTYFQNEAQLDKSGLPSDRFFAERPEGSVSTLKIQRTQQEDSAVYLCASSPGARSPLHFGNGTRLTVT.

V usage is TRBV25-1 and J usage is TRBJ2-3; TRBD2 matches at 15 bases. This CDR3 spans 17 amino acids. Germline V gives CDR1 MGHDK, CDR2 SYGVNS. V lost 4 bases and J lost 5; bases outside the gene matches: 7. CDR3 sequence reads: CASSAPRGLAGGDTQYF. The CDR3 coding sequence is TGTGCCAGCAGTGCGCCCCGGGGACTAGCGGGGGGAGATACGCAGTATTTT. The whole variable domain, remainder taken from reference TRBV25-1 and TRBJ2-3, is EADIYQTPRYLVIGTGKKITLECSQTMGHDKMYWYQQDPGMELHLIHYSYGVNSTEKGDLSSESTVSRIRTEHFPLTLESARPSHTSQYLCASSAPRGLAGGDTQYFGPGTRLTVL.

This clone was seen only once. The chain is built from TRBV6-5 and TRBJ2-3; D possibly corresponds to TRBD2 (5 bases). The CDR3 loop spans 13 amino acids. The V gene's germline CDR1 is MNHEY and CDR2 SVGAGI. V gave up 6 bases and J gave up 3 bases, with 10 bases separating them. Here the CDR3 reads CASSGLKTDTQYF. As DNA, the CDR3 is TGTGCCAGCAGCGGACTGAAAACAGATACGCAGTATTTT.

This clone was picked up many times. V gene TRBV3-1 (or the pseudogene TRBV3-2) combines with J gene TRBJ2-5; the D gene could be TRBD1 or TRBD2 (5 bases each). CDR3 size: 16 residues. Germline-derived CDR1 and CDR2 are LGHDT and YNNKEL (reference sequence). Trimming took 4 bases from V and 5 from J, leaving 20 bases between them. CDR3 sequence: CASSPTRTSSGETQYF. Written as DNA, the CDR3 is TGTGCCAGCAGCCCTACTAGGACATCTTCGGGGGAGACCCAGTACTTC.

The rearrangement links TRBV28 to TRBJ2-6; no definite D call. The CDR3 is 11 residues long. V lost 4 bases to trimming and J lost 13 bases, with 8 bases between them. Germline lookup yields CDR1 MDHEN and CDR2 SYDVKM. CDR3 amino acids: CASSSNMVLTF. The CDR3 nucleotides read TGTGCCAGCAGTTCGAACATGGTCCTGACTTTC.

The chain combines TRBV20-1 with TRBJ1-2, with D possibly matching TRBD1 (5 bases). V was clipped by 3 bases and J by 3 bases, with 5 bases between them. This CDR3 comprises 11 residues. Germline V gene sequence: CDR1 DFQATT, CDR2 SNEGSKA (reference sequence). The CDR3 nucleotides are TGCAGTGCTAGGACAGACTATGGCTACACCTTC. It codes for CSARTDYGYTF.